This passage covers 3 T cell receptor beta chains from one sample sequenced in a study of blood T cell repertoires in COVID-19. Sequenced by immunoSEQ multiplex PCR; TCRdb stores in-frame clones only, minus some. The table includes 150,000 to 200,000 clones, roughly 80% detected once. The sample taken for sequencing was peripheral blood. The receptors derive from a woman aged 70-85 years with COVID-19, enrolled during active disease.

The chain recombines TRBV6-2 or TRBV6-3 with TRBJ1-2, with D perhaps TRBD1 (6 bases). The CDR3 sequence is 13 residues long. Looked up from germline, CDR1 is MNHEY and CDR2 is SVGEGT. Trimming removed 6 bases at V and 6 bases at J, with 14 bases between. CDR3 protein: CASSLVGTNGYTF. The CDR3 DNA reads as TGTGCCAGCAGCCTTGTGGGGACAAATGGCTACACCTTC.

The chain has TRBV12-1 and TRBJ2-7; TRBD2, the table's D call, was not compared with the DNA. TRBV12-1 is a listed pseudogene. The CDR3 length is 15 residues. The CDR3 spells CASSFALRGGREQYV. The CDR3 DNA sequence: TGTGCCAGCAGCTTTGCGCTGCGGGGGGGCCGCGAGCAGTACGTC.

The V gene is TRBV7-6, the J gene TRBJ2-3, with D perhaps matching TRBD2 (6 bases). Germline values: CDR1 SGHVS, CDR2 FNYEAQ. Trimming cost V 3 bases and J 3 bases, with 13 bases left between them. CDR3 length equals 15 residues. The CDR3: CASSFGQGGTDTQYF. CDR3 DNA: TGTGCCAGCAGCTTTGGTCAGGGAGGAACAGATACGCAGTATTTT. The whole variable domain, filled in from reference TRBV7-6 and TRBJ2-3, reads GAGVSQSPRYKVTKRGQDVALRCDPISGHVSLYWYRQALGQGPEFLTYFNYEAQQDKSGLPNDRFSAERPEGSISTLTIQRTEQRDSAMYRCASSFGQGGTDTQYFGPGTRLTVL.